This T cell receptor (beta chain) was recorded in a study of T-cell memory formation after mild COVID-19. Study as a whole: Most TCR clusters belonged to a single donor.

This clonotype occurred many times. The antigen is undetermined. Study-level points and caveats: Clones contracting day 15 to 85 were balanced CD4/CD8; later expanders leaned CD4+. Memory sampled before infection contained some responding clones, suggesting cross-reactive memory joined.

The CDR3 spans 14 residues. V was clipped by 2 bases and J by 2 bases, with 7 bases between them. TCRdb independently ran MiXCR on the 5' RACE reads; one entry per CDR3 protein. This sample has over 350,000 distinct CDR3 sequences, with 15% to 20% found just once. The sequencing input was PBMCs or a T cell subset sorted from them (not recorded which). The sequence came from a man younger than 35 who had mild COVID-19 (a few samples of this study predate the infection). Cell type and time point are not known. V is TRBV12-3 or TRBV12-4 and J is TRBJ2-1, with a tentative D call TRBD1 (6 bases). CDR3 DNA sequence: TGTGCCAGCAGTTTAACAGGGACCTACAATGAGCAGTTCTTC. Encoded protein: CASSLTGTYNEQFF.